This passage covers 11 T cell receptor beta chains from one sample sequenced in a study of T cell responses to AZD1222 COVID-19 vaccine. TCRdb's table, derived via immunoSEQ multiplex PCR, lists solely in-frame clones and lacks some. This table holds around 100,000 clones, about nine tenths found once. The sample in question was peripheral blood, obtained on day 0 of AZD1222 vaccination. The receptors shown here come from an adult in good health.

The chain recombines TRBV6-1 with TRBJ1-1; weak D call: TRBD1 (6 bases). The CDR3 consists of 15 residues. V was shortened by 1 base and J by 1 base, with 10 bases between the two germline ends. Looked up from germline, CDR1 is MNHNS and CDR2 is SASEGT. The CDR3 sequence: CASSEVRGRNTEAFF. In nucleotides, the CDR3 is TGTGCCAGCAGTGAAGTCCGGGGGCGGAACACTGAAGCTTTCTTT.

The chain is built from TRBV28 and TRBJ1-5, with D possibly matching TRBD1 (6 bases). The germline V and J ends were trimmed by 3 bases and 7 bases, with 22 bases remaining between them. The CDR3 consists of 17 residues. Per the germline V gene, CDR1 is MDHEN and CDR2 is SYDVKM. The CDR3 loop reads CASSFLIGQRSWQPQHF. In DNA, the CDR3 is TGTGCCAGCAGTTTCCTAATAGGACAGCGGTCGTGGCAGCCCCAGCATTTT.

This chain links TRBV9 with TRBJ2-3; tentative D call: TRBD2 (5 bases). The CDR3 is made up of 14 amino acids. Trimming stripped 4 bases from V and 6 bases from J, with 15 bases between. CDR1 is SGDLS, CDR2 YYNGEE, per germline. CDR3 nucleotide sequence: TGTGCCAGCAGCAAGGACCCAAAGCGGGATACGCAGTATTTT. Translated, it gives CASSKDPKRDTQYF.

The V gene is TRBV7-6, the J gene TRBJ1-1; D ambiguous. The CDR3 sequence is 14 residues long. The germline V and J ends were trimmed by 1 base and 4 bases, with 10 bases remaining between them. Germline assignment: CDR1 SGHVS and CDR2 FNYEAQ. The CDR3 coding sequence is TGTGCCAGCAGCTTAGATCCCCTGGGCACTGAAGCTTTCTTT. It yields the protein CASSLDPLGTEAFF.

This chain joins TRBV19 and TRBJ1-2; TRBD1 agrees at 12 bases. Germline V gene lookup returns CDR1 LNHDA and CDR2 SQIVND (reference sequence). The CDR3 contains 15 residues. The V and J ends lost 5 bases and 8 bases, in that order; junction bases with no gene match: 9. The CDR3 sequence is CASSGGDRGREGYTF. In nucleotides, the CDR3 is TGTGCCAGTAGTGGCGGGGACAGGGGGCGAGAAGGCTACACCTTC.

The table lists this clone with a count of one. In DNA, the CDR3 is TGTGCCAGCTCACCGGACAGGGGCCAGAGCTCCTATAATTCACCCCTCCACTTT. This codes for CASSPDRGQSSYNSPLHF. The chain joins TRBV18 to TRBJ1-6; 9 nucleotides match TRBD1. Germline V gene sequence: CDR1 KGHSH, CDR2 LQKENI. The CDR3 runs to 18 residues. V was pared by 3 bases and J by 0 bases, with 6 bases of the junction left unmatched. The complete variable domain, with remaining parts taken from reference TRBV18 and TRBJ1-6, reads NAGVMQNPRHLVRRRGQEARLRCSPMKGHSHVYWYRQLPEEGLKFMVYLQKENIIDESGMPKERFSAEFPKEGPSILRIQQVVRGDSAAYFCASSPDRGQSSYNSPLHFGNGTRLTVT.

The chain combines TRBV5-1 with TRBJ2-3; the match to TRBD1 covers 8 bases. The CDR3 has 15 residues. CDR1 SGHRS and CDR2 YFSETQ come from the germline V gene. V shed 2 bases and J 1 base; nucleotides not matched to a gene: 3. The CDR3 DNA is TGCGCCAGCAGCTTACAGACAGGGGGCACAGATACGCAGTATTTT. The encoded protein is CASSLQTGGTDTQYF.

The gene calls are TRBV28 and TRBJ2-6; TRBD1 matches 8 bases. The V gene end was trimmed by 5 bases and the J gene end by 1 base; junction bases not matched to a gene: 4. The CDR3 sequence is 16 residues long. Germline V CDR1 and CDR2: MDHEN, SYDVKM. This chain's CDR3 is CASSRGQVSGANVLTF. CDR3 nucleotide sequence: TGTGCCAGCAGTCGGGGACAGGTTTCTGGGGCCAACGTCCTGACTTTC.

This clone was found once. V gene TRBV3-1 (or the pseudogene TRBV3-2) combines with J gene TRBJ1-2; D gene unclear. Deletions cut 0 bases from V and 7 bases from J, with 12 bases between. The CDR3 sequence is 14 residues long. Germline V gene lookup returns CDR1 LGHDT and CDR2 YNNKEL (reference sequence). The CDR3 DNA reads TGTGCCAGCAGCCAAGATCCATTTAAATCTGGCTACACCTTC. Its translation: CASSQDPFKSGYTF.

CDR3 DNA sequence: TGTGCCAGCGGACTAGCGGGGGGGGCCGGGGAGCTGTTTTTT. Protein: CASGLAGGAGELFF. This sequence joins TRBV6-5 and TRBJ2-2, with 15 bases that match TRBD2. The CDR3 runs to 14 residues. CDR1 and CDR2 from the germline V gene are MNHEY and SVGAGI. V shed 8 bases and J 6 bases; nucleotides not matched to a gene: 1.

V gene TRBV5-1 combines with J gene TRBJ2-1; the D gene is possibly TRBD2 (6 bases). V lost 4 bases, J lost 3 bases, and 14 bases lay in between. The CDR3 consists of 15 residues. CDR1 SGHRS and CDR2 YFSETQ come from the germline V gene. CDR3 bases: TGCGCCAGCAGCAACCGGGACTCGATCTACAATGAGCAGTTCTTC. It encodes CASSNRDSIYNEQFF. Using reference TRBV5-1 and TRBJ2-1 for the parts outside the CDR3, the full variable domain is KAGVTQTPRYLIKTRGQQVTLSCSPISGHRSVSWYQQTPGQGLQFLFEYFSETQRNKGNFPGRFSGRQFSNSRSEMNVSTLELGDSALYLCASSNRDSIYNEQFFGPGTRLTVL.